Here is one T cell receptor (beta chain) with its context. Assay: immunoSEQ multiplex PCR; the TCRdb copy retains only in-frame clones and omits some. Among some 400,000 clones, roughly nine tenths were seen once, and the ten largest hold more than 0.95%. This specimen belongs to a study of blood T cell repertoires in COVID-19. The germline gives CDR1 SNHLY, CDR2 FYNNEI. Trimming removed 1 base at V and 3 bases at J, with 6 bases between. The CDR3 covers 13 residues. The clonotype comes from a man younger than 40 who had recovered from COVID-19. J is TRBJ1-2 and V is TRBV2; D is ambiguous. The sequencing sample was made of PBMCs or T cells enriched from blood (not recorded which). This chain's CDR3 is CASSEEEHYGYTF. CDR3 coding DNA: TGTGCCAGCAGTGAAGAGGAGCACTATGGCTACACCTTC.